One sample yielded the 25 T cell receptor beta chains listed below, sequenced in a study of molecular identifiers for immune sequencing clone quantification (dated by TCRdb to 2017 to 2018). Library prep was done by PCR. The sequencer was an Illumina HiSeq 4000. TCRdb cleaned the public reads at Q25 with fastp, built clones with MiXCR and kept in-frame beta chains. Each record represents a unique CDR3 protein, reported with the most common genes and DNA among its rows. This sample holds about half a million distinct CDR3 sequences; around 21% were observed only once. The ten largest clones add up to about 0.8% of the sample. Material for sequencing was naive CD8+ T cells from blood, with Jurkat cell RNA spiked in. In light of the paper, this sample's cell subset or site label describes: FACS-sorted CD8+CD4-CCR7+CD45RA+ naive T cells. The receptor source for this set is a human donor in good health. Some libraries in this study had Jurkat cell RNA spiked in.

The chain combines TRBV7-9 with TRBJ2-3; TRBD2 matches at 11 bases. J was trimmed by 2 bases and V by 5 bases; bases with no gene match: 6. Germline assignment: CDR1 SEHNR and CDR2 FQNEAQ (reference sequence). CDR3 length equals 16 residues. CDR3 loop: CASSTPTSGVTDTQYF. The CDR3, as DNA: TGTGCCAGCAGCACCCCGACTAGCGGGGTCACAGATACGCAGTATTTT.

The V gene is TRBV29-1, the J gene TRBJ2-7; 8 positions match TRBD1. This CDR3 is 14 amino acids long. Germline CDR1 is SQVTM and CDR2 is ANQGSEA. V shed 4 bases, J shed 2 bases, and the junction held 7 bases outside the gene matches. Here the CDR3 reads CSVVETGAPYEQYF. The CDR3 DNA reads TGCAGCGTTGTTGAGACAGGGGCACCCTACGAGCAGTACTTC.

This clonotype was seen ten or more times. The gene calls are TRBV7-9 and TRBJ1-1, with D unresolved. The V end lost 5 bases, the J end lost 6 bases, and 19 bases lay between the germline ends. This CDR3 comprises 15 residues. Germline assignment: CDR1 SEHNR and CDR2 FQNEAQ (reference sequence). This chain's CDR3 is CASSVPDAGVAEAFF. CDR3 coding DNA: TGTGCCAGCAGCGTCCCCGACGCGGGTGTGGCTGAAGCTTTCTTT.

The table lists this clonotype with a few counts. This chain uses TRBV27 with TRBJ1-1; D may be TRBD1 (5 bases). V lost 6 bases and J lost 5, with 16 bases in between. CDR1 and CDR2 from the germline V gene are MNHEY and SMNVEV (reference sequence). The CDR3 loop spans 14 amino acids. The chain's CDR3 is CASRDTGFGTEAFF. DNA for the CDR3: TGTGCCAGCAGGGACACGGGCTTTGGAACTGAAGCTTTCTTT.

In its sample, this clonotype was seen many times. The chain employs TRBV7-9 and TRBJ2-7; the match to TRBD1 covers 8 bases. The CDR3 contains 15 residues. Germline CDR1 reads SEHNR; CDR2 reads FQNEAQ (reference sequence). Losses at the gene ends were 5 bases for V and 3 bases for J; bases not matched to a gene: 9. The CDR3 sequence: CASSLDRQGSYEQYF. CDR3 DNA: TGTGCCAGCAGCCTAGACCGACAGGGGAGCTACGAGCAGTACTTC. The full variable domain, completed using reference TRBV7-9 and TRBJ2-7, is DTGVSQNPRHKITKRGQNVTFRCDPISEHNRLYWYRQTLGQGPEFLTYFQNEAQLEKSRLLSDRFSAERPKGSFSTLEIQRTEQGDSAMYLCASSLDRQGSYEQYFGPGTRLTVT.

This clonotype came up many times. V and J are TRBV12-3 or TRBV12-4 and TRBJ2-3; D possibly uses TRBD1 or TRBD2 (5 bases each). V lost 0 bases and J lost 2, with 9 bases in between. This CDR3 is built from 15 residues. CDR3 amino acids: CASSLAGATTDTQYF. In DNA form, the CDR3 reads TGTGCCAGCAGTTTAGCCGGGGCGACCACAGATACGCAGTATTTT.

This clonotype was counted many times. The rearrangement links TRBV6-5 to TRBJ2-5; no clear D gene. Trimming removed 5 bases from V and 1 base from J, with 8 bases in between. The CDR3 runs 13 residues. In germline, CDR1 is MNHEY, CDR2 SVGAGI. The DNA for the CDR3 is TGTGCCAGCAGTCCGAGGCCCCAAGAGACCCAGTACTTC. Protein sequence: CASSPRPQETQYF.

This clonotype has at least ten counts. The CDR3 nucleotides read TGCGCCAGCAGCTTGGTTGATAGCGAGACCCAGTACTTC. Its translation is CASSLVDSETQYF. The chain employs TRBV5-1 and TRBJ2-5; D is uncertain. CDR1 is SGHRS and CDR2 is YFSETQ in the germline V gene. The CDR3 totals 13 residues. V shed 0 bases and J shed 5 bases, with 8 bases lying between them.

The rearrangement uses TRBV24-1 and TRBJ2-2; TRBD1 is a possible D gene (5 bases). The CDR3 runs to 15 residues. CDR1 and CDR2 from the germline V gene are KGHDR and SFDVKD. With 1 base removed from V and 2 bases from J, the gap between germline ends came to 7 bases. The CDR3 bases are TGTGCCACCAGTGATTTCAGGGCCAACACCGGGGAGCTGTTTTTT. Its protein is CATSDFRANTGELFF.

The table lists this clonotype with many counts. The chain couples TRBV7-2 to TRBJ2-7; possible D gene TRBD2, 6 bases. Trimming cost V 2 bases and J 5 bases, with 13 bases left between them. The CDR3 totals 14 residues. Germline CDR1 reads SGHTA; CDR2 reads FQGNSA. Written as DNA, the CDR3 is TGTGCCAGCAGCTTACTGCCGGGAGCACACGAGCAGTACTTC. It codes for CASSLLPGAHEQYF.

The CDR3 region has the DNA TGTGCCAGCAGCCCCTTTTGGAGTCCCTCCTACGAGCAGTACTTC. It yields the protein CASSPFWSPSYEQYF. The chain has TRBV9 and TRBJ2-7; D remains ambiguous. This CDR3 has 15 amino acids. Germline CDR1 SGDLS, CDR2 YYNGEE. The V end was cut by 4 bases, the J end by 0 bases, with 14 bases between.

This clonotype was counted at least ten times. This sequence joins TRBV29-1 and TRBJ1-1; D gene ambiguous. The germline V gene has CDR1 SQVTM and CDR2 ANQGSEA. V shed 7 bases and J shed 0 bases, with 9 bases lying between them. The CDR3 spans 12 residues. CDR3 amino acids: CSGTRMNTEAFF. Written as DNA, the CDR3 is TGCAGCGGAACACGAATGAACACTGAAGCTTTCTTT.

This clonotype was detected many times. This chain connects TRBV29-1 to TRBJ2-2, with TRBD1 as a possible D gene (5 bases). In germline, CDR1 is SQVTM, CDR2 ANQGSEA. The CDR3 is 12 residues long. V was shortened by 3 bases and J by 6 bases, with 8 bases between the two germline ends. CDR3 residues: CSVDRASGELFF. The CDR3, as DNA: TGCAGCGTTGACAGGGCGTCCGGGGAGCTGTTTTTT.

V and J are TRBV21-1 and TRBJ2-1. TRBV21-1 is a pseudogene. The CDR3 sequence is 12 residues long. DNA of the CDR3: TGTGCCAGCAGCCCACTTACGCGTGAGCAGTTCTTC. Amino acid sequence: CASSPLTREQFF.

About this clonotype: Since a much larger clone is just one base distant, this may be a read error. The V gene is TRBV20-1, the J gene TRBJ1-1, with D tentatively TRBD1 (5 bases). The CDR3 covers 13 residues. The germline V gene encodes CDR1 DFQATT and CDR2 SNEGSKA (reference sequence). The CDR3 sequence: CSAKPGTVTEALF. CDR3 DNA sequence: TGCAGTGCTAAACCCGGGACGGTTACTGAAGCTCTCTTT.

The gene calls are TRBV27 and TRBJ2-2, with TRBD1 identical over 7 bases. V shed 5 bases and J 4 bases; nucleotides not matched to a gene: 4. The CDR3 contains 14 residues. Germline-derived CDR1 and CDR2 are MNHEY and SMNVEV (reference sequence). The CDR3 protein is CASSPRQGTGELFF. CDR3 coding DNA: TGTGCCAGCAGTCCGAGACAGGGCACCGGGGAGCTGTTTTTT.

Note on this clonotype: Compared with germline, one end of the junction differs, possibly owing to a read error. This chain joins TRBV19 and TRBJ2-7; 10 nucleotides match TRBD2. Germline V gene lookup returns CDR1 LNHDA and CDR2 SQIVND (reference sequence). CDR3 length: 13 amino acids. CDR3 region: CTSSGLAIYEQYF. The CDR3 DNA reads as TGTACCAGCTCGGGACTAGCGATATACGAGCAGTACTTC.

This clonotype occurred a few times. V usage is TRBV27 and J usage is TRBJ1-5; tentatively, D is TRBD1 (5 bases). From germline, CDR1 is MNHEY and CDR2 SMNVEV (reference sequence). The CDR3 extends over 13 amino acids. V lost 4 bases, J lost 4 bases, and 8 bases lay in between. The CDR3 here is CASSWQGNQPQHF. CDR3 nucleotides: TGTGCCAGCAGTTGGCAGGGAAATCAGCCCCAGCATTTT.

This clonotype was found a few times. The chain couples TRBV13 to TRBJ1-2; D is undetermined. Germline-derived CDR1 and CDR2 are PRHDT and FYEKMQ (reference sequence). CDR3 length equals 12 residues. The V end lost 7 bases, the J end lost 0 bases, and 6 bases lay between the germline ends. This CDR3 is CASNGANYGYTF. In DNA form, the CDR3 reads TGTGCCAGCAACGGAGCTAACTATGGCTACACCTTC.

This clonotype has a count of ten or more. As DNA, the CDR3 is TGCAGTGCTGTCTGGCCTAGCGGACTGGCCTACGAGCAGTACTTC. It yields the protein CSAVWPSGLAYEQYF. V is TRBV20-1 and J is TRBJ2-7; 7 bases are a match to TRBD2. The germline V gene encodes CDR1 DFQATT and CDR2 SNEGSKA (reference sequence). Unmatched junction bases numbered 12, after V lost 5 bases and J lost 2 bases. CDR3 length: 15 residues.

V usage is TRBV2 and J usage is TRBJ2-5; 11 nucleotides match TRBD2. J was trimmed by 2 bases and V by 7 bases; bases with no gene match: 9. The CDR3 has 16 residues. The V gene's germline CDR1 is SNHLY and CDR2 FYNNEI. CDR3 amino acids: CASTKLAGVDQETQYF. CDR3 DNA sequence: TGTGCCAGCACCAAACTAGCGGGAGTCGATCAAGAGACCCAGTACTTC.

As to this clonotype: A much bigger clone sits one base away, suggesting this may be a read error. The CDR3 region has the DNA TGTGCCAGCAGCGTAACCCCCAGACAGAGTAATAACCATGGCTACACCTTC. Its protein product is CASSVTPRQSNNHGYTF. The V call is TRBV9, the J call TRBJ1-2; tentative D call: TRBD1 (5 bases). This CDR3 is 17 amino acids long. Looked up from germline, CDR1 is SGDLS and CDR2 is YYNGEE.

This clonotype has ten or more counts. The chain couples TRBV12-3 or TRBV12-4 to TRBJ1-2; 7 nucleotides match TRBD1. The J segment lost 2 bases and the V segment lost 5 bases, leaving 17 bases of the junction unmatched. The CDR3 sequence is 18 residues long. The CDR3 sequence is CASSTPVDRPIMNYGYTF. As DNA, the CDR3 is TGTGCCAGCAGTACCCCTGTGGACAGGCCTATCATGAACTATGGCTACACCTTC.

This chain links TRBV15 with TRBJ2-5, with 10 bases matching TRBD2. Unmatched junction bases numbered 9, after V lost 3 bases and J lost 2 bases. The germline gives CDR1 LNHNV, CDR2 YYDKDF (reference sequence). The CDR3 totals 17 residues. CDR3 protein: CATSSVASGGPQETQYF. CDR3 nucleotides: TGTGCCACCAGCAGTGTGGCTAGCGGGGGCCCTCAAGAGACCCAGTACTTC. The full variable domain, completed using reference TRBV15 and TRBJ2-5, is DAMVIQNPRYQVTQFGKPVTLSCSQTLNHNVMYWYQQKSSQAPKLLFHYYDKDFNNEADTPDNFQSRRPNTSFCFLDIRSPGLGDTAMYLCATSSVASGGPQETQYFGPGTRLLVL.

This clonotype was detected many times. The rearrangement joins TRBV7-2 to TRBJ2-7; the D gene could be TRBD1 or TRBD2 (5 bases each). The CDR3 loop spans 15 amino acids. Trimming removed 2 bases at V and 2 bases at J, with 13 bases between. Per the germline V gene, CDR1 is SGHTA and CDR2 is FQGNSA. The CDR3, as DNA: TGTGCCAGCAGCTTAAGTGCCGGGACGGCCTACGAGCAGTACTTC. Translated: CASSLSAGTAYEQYF.